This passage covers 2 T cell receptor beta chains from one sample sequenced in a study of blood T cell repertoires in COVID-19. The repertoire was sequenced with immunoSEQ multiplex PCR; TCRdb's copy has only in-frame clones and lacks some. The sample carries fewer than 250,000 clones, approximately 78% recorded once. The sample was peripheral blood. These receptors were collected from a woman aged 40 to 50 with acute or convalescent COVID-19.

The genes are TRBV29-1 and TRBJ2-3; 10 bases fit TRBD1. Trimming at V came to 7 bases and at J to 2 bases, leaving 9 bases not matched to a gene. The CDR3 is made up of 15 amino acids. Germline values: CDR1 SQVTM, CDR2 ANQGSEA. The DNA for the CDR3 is TGCAGCGCCGCCCGGACAGGGGGGCTCACAGATACGCAGTATTTT. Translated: CSAARTGGLTDTQYF.

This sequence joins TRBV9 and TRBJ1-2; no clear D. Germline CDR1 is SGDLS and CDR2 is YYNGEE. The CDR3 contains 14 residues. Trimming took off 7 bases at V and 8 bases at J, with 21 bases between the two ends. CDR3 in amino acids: CASGSTVHPGGYTF. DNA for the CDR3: TGTGCCAGCGGAAGTACAGTCCACCCCGGAGGCTACACCTTC.